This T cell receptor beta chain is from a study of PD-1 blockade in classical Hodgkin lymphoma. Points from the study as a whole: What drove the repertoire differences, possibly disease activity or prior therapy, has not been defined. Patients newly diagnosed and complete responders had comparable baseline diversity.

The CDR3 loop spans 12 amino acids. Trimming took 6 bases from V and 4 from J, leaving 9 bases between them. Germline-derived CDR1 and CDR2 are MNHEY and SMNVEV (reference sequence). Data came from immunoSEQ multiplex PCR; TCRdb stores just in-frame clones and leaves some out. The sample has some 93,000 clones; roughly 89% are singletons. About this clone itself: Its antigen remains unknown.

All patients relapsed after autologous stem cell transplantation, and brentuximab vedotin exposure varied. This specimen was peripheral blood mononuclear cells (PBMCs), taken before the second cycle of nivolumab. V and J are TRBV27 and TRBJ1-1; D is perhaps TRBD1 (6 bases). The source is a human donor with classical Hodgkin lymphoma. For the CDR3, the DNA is TGTGCCAGCAGGAGGGGGGCCACTGAAGCTTTCTTT. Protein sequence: CASRRGATEAFF.